The T cell receptor beta chain described here comes from a study of T cells in Graves' hyperthyroidism and ophthalmopathy (dated by TCRdb to between 2018 and 2021). With regard to the full study: Peripheral blood was collected at initial diagnosis, before any treatment. Whether ophthalmopathy could be predicted prospectively was tested in an independent validation cohort made up of 18 hyperthyroidism patients plus 17 patients who later progressed to ophthalmopathy. TCR V-J signatures able to tell the groups apart were searched for in a discovery cohort of some 97 patients, of whom 40 to 45 had Graves' ophthalmopathy and 57 had stable Graves' hyperthyroidism. For training and testing, the roughly 93 patients in the discovery cohort were randomly divided in a 7:3 ratio. TCR Vbeta CDR3 sequencing of 130 to 150 peripheral blood samples (over 40 ophthalmopathy, 75 hyperthyroidism and around 17 progressor patients) is reported in the paper. The study also compared thyroid tissue and blood T-cell repertoires from more than 5 Graves' hyperthyroidism patients. After blood sampling, hyperthyroidism patients were treated with methimazole at a starting dose of 30 mg daily, and ophthalmopathy patients were treated with high-dose intravenous methylprednisolone.

The paper as a whole reports these results and caveats: Most expanded thyroid clonotypes (frequency above 0.001) were also detected in blood, suggesting blood repertoires may reflect thyroid immune responses. No statistical method was used to set the sample size in advance, and investigators knew the group allocation. During validation, the model predicted progression to ophthalmopathy a median of around 6 months ahead of onset, with 70.59% sensitivity and about 75% specificity. In cross-validation, a model built on a 13 V-J signature told ophthalmopathy apart from stable hyperthyroidism with roughly 87% sensitivity and roughly 83% specificity, and in testing the same model reached 80%/75%.

Amplification of TCR beta CDR3 regions was carried out from RNA transcripts. The TCR CDR3 was subjected to a first round of RT-PCR using the HTBI primer set and the Qiagen OneStep RT-PCR kit. The libraries were constructed in a second round of multiplex PCR and then size-selected and purified. Libraries were sequenced paired-end with 100 bp reads on an Illumina HiSeq2000. On the study's bioinformatics: SOAPnuke was used to process the raw data, with reads discarded if the reads contained adapters or uncalled bases, had a mean Phred below 15, or lacked an exact constant-primer or identifier match. COPE v1.2.5 was used to merge high-quality paired reads, and clonotypes were defined as unique nucleotide sequences. MiTCR v1.1 was used to align clonotypes to the IMGT TRBV, TRBD and TRBJ reference segments. Only V-J combinations with frequency above 0.0001, covering roughly 99% of repertoires, were analysed. A TCS score was defined as the ratio of F50 (clonal expansion) to E x V (chaos), with BLOSUM62-based TCRdist applied between CDR3 peptides within each V-J. Welch's t-statistics and random forest reduced 450 to 600 V-J features to 13, which were used in a naive Bayes classifier (R e1071). Starting from the raw public reads, TCRdb applied fastp trimming at Q25, assembled clones with MiXCR and retained in-frame beta chains. Records with the same CDR3 protein are collapsed into one entry carrying the most frequent genes and DNA. It is TCRdb's table, rather than the study itself, that gives the V and J calls and clone size. Present in this sample are around 440,000 distinct CDR3 sequences, 15% to 19% of which were seen just once. The ten biggest clones cover roughly an eighth of the sample.

This clonotype occurred many times. What this receptor recognizes is not known. No much larger clone is present one base from it, and per-base qualities are unavailable. Stable Graves' hyperthyroidism was defined as no progression to ophthalmopathy during 18 months of follow-up. Hyperthyroidism patients were newly diagnosed, had a disease duration of under 2 months, and were aged 18 to 65 years. Any patient with an uncontrolled infection, another autoimmune disease, pregnancy or lactation was excluded. Clinical symptoms, serum thyroxine and TRAb, thyroid ultrasound, and orbital computed tomography formed the basis for the diagnoses. PBMCs were separated from roughly 9.3 ml of fresh peripheral blood using Ficoll-Paque density gradient centrifugation. Total RNA was extracted with Trizol reagent, and quality was checked on an Agilent 2100 Bioanalyzer. The origin of this receptor is a woman in her late teens or twenties with Graves' hyperthyroidism. The source material was blood.

CDR3 reads: CASSLVAGADTQYF. The DNA sequence follows: TGTGCCAGCAGCTTAGTGGCCGGAGCAGATACGCAGTATTTT. The chain is assembled from TRBV7-6 and TRBJ2-3; no D gene call is confident. CDR1 and CDR2 (SGHVS, FNYEAQ) derive from the germline V gene. The CDR3 runs 14 residues from the cysteine to the phenylalanine. The read is trimmed to its CDR3 DNA, 42 bases read in frame from base 1. V drops 1 base and J drops 4 bases, leaving 9 bases in between.